This TCR beta chain was sequenced in a study of shared clonotypes between healthy human individuals (dated by TCRdb to about 2020). Describing the broader study: A couple of women and a few men aged 18 to 49 years were included in the cohort. To estimate repertoire size and how much clonotype sharing occurs between individuals, the study deeply sequenced the blood TCR repertoires of about five healthy adults. To increase sequencing depth and limit assay-specific biases, different laboratories used diverse techniques to prepare libraries and sequence TCR repertoires. Per donor, three plates each were used for CD4 naive and CD4 memory, two for CD8 naive, and one for CD8 memory. Leukapheresis yielded between about 0.85 and 10 billion PBMCs per donor. General study outcomes and caveats: Based on pairwise subsampling, the degree of clonotype sharing among donors was expected to be affected by sequencing depth. Naive subsets generally had larger estimated clonotype richness than memory subsets did. Sampling was restricted to blood, and TCR repertoires in tissues likely differ from the TCR repertoires found in blood. Higher generation probabilities were observed for clonotypes shared by all four sorted-subset donors than for non-shared clonotypes. Because the study included only a small number of donors, the genetic and exposure-history diversity represented was limited. Even with the large sequencing depth, rarefaction of the sorted-subset datasets indicated that sequencing was incomplete. Approximately 5% of naive CD4, 3.5% of naive CD8, around 2.3% of memory CD4, and more than 0.35% of memory CD8 clonotypes were shared across several donors.

As for this clone: Its target antigen remains unknown. No base-level quality is on record; no much larger clone is a single base apart.

The donors were healthy, HIV-negative adults with no recently reported acute infections or vaccinations. Every donor was a Caucasian adult residing in Nashville, Tennessee, USA. CD4+ T cells were enriched by magnetic negative selection, after which naive cells were positively selected on CD45RA and the negative fraction was taken as the memory subset. After blood collection by leukapheresis, PBMCs were isolated using Ficoll-Histopaque density gradient centrifugation and then cryopreserved in the vapor phase of liquid nitrogen. Analytical flow cytometry was used to check the purity and quantity of every magnetically sorted T cell population. Genomic DNA was isolated from each sorted fraction and quantified by UV absorbance on a Nanodrop 2000c. The V and J ends are trimmed by 3 bases and 8 bases, leaving 16 bases between them. In the germline V gene (reference sequence), CDR1 corresponds to MNHEY and CDR2 to SMNVEV. The CDR3 contains 15 residues, cysteine and phenylalanine counted. Of all the DNA, just the CDR3 is kept, 45 bases in frame from base 1.

Using the deep immunoSEQ assay, multiplex PCR amplified TCR CDR3 regions from genomic DNA. For each cell subset, the extracted genomic DNA was distributed evenly across all wells of several immunoSEQ 96-well plates, and each plate served as one replicate. Each replicate PCR for sorted subsets received around 200 ng genomic DNA, equal to about 30,000 T cell genomes. Purified libraries were quantified with a Qubit 3.0 fluorometer, sized on a Bioanalyzer 2100, and re-quantified with the KAPA Library Quantification kit. Each immunoSEQ 96-well plate was sequenced on its own single-read 150-cycle Illumina NextSeq 550 flow cell. The original pipeline was this. Because the immunoSEQ output held only junctional sequences and lacked quality scores, the filtering could not match the filtering applied to full-length reads. Sequences were annotated with PyIR, a Python wrapper for IgBLAST v1.9, using IMGT germline references to assign V/J genes and CDR3. Reads were filtered out if the reads had weak V/J assignments (E-value above 1e-6), no CDR3, stop codons, out-of-frame junctions, or ambiguous translated residues. V3J clonotypes were defined as sequences sharing the same inferred V gene, J gene, and CDR3 amino acid sequence. Percentage overlap between repertoires was calculated by dividing the number of shared unique clonotypes by the size of the smaller repertoire. Repertoire richness was assessed with RTK rarefaction, the Chao1 estimator, and Recon v2.1 estimates of unobserved clonotypes. Generation probabilities for all TCRbeta clonotypes obtained by the gDNA method from a handful of donors were computed using OLGA. Sourced from immuneACCESS, this table was stored by TCRdb with only in-frame sequences that have V and J called. A share of the clones is absent; for the studies checked, an unresolved V gene accounts for under half, and the remainder has no known explanation. V and J calls and clone size are those listed in that table; D and trimming were worked out from the DNA. The sample table records some 2,400,000 clones; approximately 94% of these occur just once. Of the sample, roughly 0.13% is held by the ten largest clones.

In this chain, TRBV27 is recombined with TRBJ1-4; the D segment could be TRBD1, given 5 matching bases. The sample consisted of naive CD4+ T cells sorted from blood. The cell subset or site label, read with the paper, signifies: CD45RA+ positively selected. This TCR came from a man aged 18 to 35 in good health. The sequence in DNA is TGTGCCAGCAGTTTTGGCGGGACCTCCTGGGAAAAACTGTTTTTT. It specifies CASSFGGTSWEKLFF.